This T cell receptor beta chain was recorded in a study of tissue T cells after allogeneic stem cell transplantation. Whole-study results and caveats: TCR repertoires tracked anatomic similarity, regardless of disease or transplant status. Motif-based clustering found tissue-specific repertoire signatures shared across patients, though few clones were shared.

V was clipped by 2 bases and J by 0 bases, with 11 bases between them. The CDR3 runs 15 residues. Per the germline V gene, CDR1 is SGHSN and CDR2 is HYEKVE. Concerning this clone: Its target is unknown. Germline and genes here are mouse. The read terminates 1 residue ahead of where the CDR3 ends, so the germline J gene completes it.

Described time point: mouse harvest day 7 after allogeneic transplant. Mouse grafts combined 10^7 T-cell-depleted bone marrow cells with 10^6 splenic CD5+ T cells. Tissues came from B6→BALB/c major-mismatch GVHD mice at day 7 or 14. TCRbeta CDR3 was sequenced at survey depth with template counts. The method was immunoSEQ multiplex PCR; TCRdb's version includes in-frame clones alone and lacks a portion of them. Among around 7,500 clones listed, over 45% were seen once. V and J are TRBV12-1 and TRBJ2-4; D might be TRBD2 (7 bases). The sample consisted of gut tissue. The sequence was collected from a female BALB/c mouse given C57BL/6 T cells with graft-versus-host disease after an allogeneic hematopoietic cell transplant. CDR3 protein: CASSPLGASQNTLYF. The CDR3 DNA, read in part, is TGTGCCAGCTCTCCGCTGGGGGCTAGTCAAAACACCTTGTAC.